Listed here are 8 T cell receptor beta chains from one sample, sequenced in a study of blood T cell repertoires in COVID-19. Produced via immunoSEQ multiplex PCR; TCRdb's table is partial and in-frame only. The data show around 190,000 clones, over 75% seen once. Sequenced input: PBMCs or T cells enriched from blood (not recorded which). These receptors originate from a man aged 35 to 55 who had recovered from COVID-19.

This sequence joins TRBV4-1 and TRBJ2-5; 10 bases map to TRBD2. Losses at the gene ends were 0 bases for V and 5 bases for J; bases not matched to a gene: 9. Germline assignment: CDR1 MGHRA and CDR2 YSYEKL. This CDR3 is built from 17 residues. The CDR3 loop reads CASSQDISGGAGETQYF. CDR3 coding DNA: TGCGCCAGCAGCCAAGATATCAGCGGGGGGGCTGGGGAGACCCAGTACTTC.

This clone was seen just once. The rearrangement joins TRBV11-2 to TRBJ1-2; 8 positions match TRBD1. Germline V lookup: CDR1 SGHAT, CDR2 FQNNGV. The CDR3 covers 11 residues. The junction had 2 bases not matched to a gene; V was cut back by 8 bases and J by 6 bases. This CDR3 reads CASQDRDGYTF. The CDR3 bases are TGTGCCAGCCAGGACAGGGATGGCTACACCTTC.

Details on this clone: Since no conserved phenylalanine or tryptophan closes the CDR3, a read error is the likely cause. The limits of the CDR3 on the DNA are not certain, so only TCRdb's listed CDR3 is given. This chain uses TRBV28 with TRBJ1-2; no DNA check was done on the table's D call, TRBD1. Inclusive of both ends, the CDR3 amounts to 18 amino acids. CDR1 and CDR2 (germline): MDHEN, SYDVKM. The CDR3 sequence is CASSPPLGQTRELRFGDL.

The chain is built from TRBV7-9 and TRBJ1-2; D gene ambiguous. This CDR3 contains 12 residues. Trimming pared 4 bases from V and 7 bases from J, leaving 10 bases between. Germline assignment: CDR1 SEHNR and CDR2 FQNEAQ (reference sequence). The CDR3 protein is CASSSGVPGYTF. The CDR3 nucleotides read TGTGCCAGCAGCTCAGGCGTTCCTGGCTACACCTTC.

This clone was detected a few times. The chain combines TRBV30 with TRBJ1-2; a weak D match, TRBD1 (5 bases). Germline CDR1 is GTSNPN and CDR2 is SVGIG (reference sequence). V lost 0 bases to trimming and J lost 4 bases, with 18 bases between them. The CDR3 length is 16 residues. Here the CDR3 DNA reads TGTGCCTGGAGTGTAGGGTGGACGGGGGGAGGCTATGGCTACACCTTC. Its protein is CAWSVGWTGGGYGYTF.

The table lists this clone with many counts. The rearrangement joins TRBV3-1 (or the pseudogene TRBV3-2) to TRBJ1-1, with TRBD1 matching 7 bases. Germline-derived CDR1 and CDR2 are LGHDT and YNNKEL (reference sequence). The ends lost 0 bases at V and 8 bases at J; junction bases unmatched: 6. The CDR3 is 14 residues long. The CDR3 DNA sequence: TGTGCCAGCAGCCAAGACAGGGGGTCGGCCGAAGCTTTCTTT. Protein sequence: CASSQDRGSAEAFF.

This clone was recorded only once. The rearrangement links TRBV2 to TRBJ2-3; D gene unclear. Germline V lookup: CDR1 SNHLY, CDR2 FYNNEI. V was shortened by 1 base and J by 1 base, with 6 bases between the two germline ends. This CDR3 region has 14 residues. CDR3 loop: CASSEESGTDTQYF. The CDR3 DNA is TGTGCCAGCAGTGAAGAAAGCGGCACAGATACGCAGTATTTT.

V is TRBV10-3 and J is TRBJ1-1; D not certain. Germline values: CDR1 ENHRY, CDR2 SYGVKD. The germline V and J ends were trimmed by 4 bases and 1 base, with 10 bases remaining between them. This CDR3 spans 14 amino acids. The CDR3 loop is CAISAQLQNTEAFF. In DNA form, the CDR3 reads TGTGCCATCAGTGCACAGCTCCAGAACACTGAAGCTTTCTTT.